This T cell receptor (beta chain) derives from a study of blood T cells in healthy people across ages. Primers used in a second PCR of roughly 6 to 11 cycles were a sample-barcoded 5' primer and a J-beta primer mix. Template switching added a 12-random-nucleotide identifier to every cDNA molecule. One entry per CDR3 protein, called by TCRdb with MiXCR from the 5' RACE reads. The sample records around 1,000,000 distinct CDR3 sequences, approximately 25% being singletons. CDR3 size: 15 residues. Germline CDR1 is MNHEY and CDR2 is SVGAGI. The same data also contributed to another study, on T cells of mothers and their children.

The chain carries TRBV6-5 and TRBJ2-5, with 8 bases matching TRBD2. Judging by the DNA end, TRBJ2-1 fits better; the J call may be wrong. This receptor was identified in a girl aged 2-9 years in good health. The sequencing input was blood. CDR3 DNA: TGTGCCTCTCAAATCGGGGGGGGCAGCTTCAATGAGCAGTTCTTC. Residues: CASQIGGGSFNEQFF.